Presented here are 2 T cell receptor beta chains from one specimen sequenced in a study of blood T cell repertoires in COVID-19. The method was immunoSEQ multiplex PCR; TCRdb's version includes in-frame clones alone and lacks a portion of them. The table shows 200,000 to 250,000 clones, with around 85% occurring only once. The material sequenced was peripheral blood. The source is a woman between 65 and 79 years old with COVID-19, enrolled during active disease.

CDR3 DNA: TGTGCCAGCAGCTCCTCGCGGCGGCAAGAGACCCAGTACTTC. Its translation is CASSSSRRQETQYF. The rearrangement joins TRBV7-2 to TRBJ2-5, with unresolved D. Between the trimmed V and J ends, which lost 4 bases and 2 bases, there was a span of 11 bases. Germline CDR1 is SGHTA and CDR2 is FQGNSA. The CDR3 consists of 14 residues.

The V call is TRBV18, the J call TRBJ1-5, with a tentative D call TRBD1 (6 bases). This CDR3 region has 16 residues. V lost 3 bases and J lost 5, with 17 bases in between. CDR1 is KGHSH and CDR2 is LQKENI in the germline V gene. The CDR3 coding sequence is TGTGCCAGCTCACCGTCCTTTGGACAGCAACATCAGCCCCAGCATTTT. It codes for CASSPSFGQQHQPQHF.